These 6 T cell receptor beta chains came from one sample sequenced in a study of blood T cell repertoires in COVID-19. Using immunoSEQ multiplex PCR, the repertoire was profiled, and TCRdb retains in-frame clones only, with some absent. The sample has roughly 360,000 clones; about 80% are singletons. The sample taken for sequencing was peripheral blood. The receptors come from a human donor with acute or convalescent COVID-19. The donor label of this sample is uncertain.

The chain joins TRBV24-1 to TRBJ2-4, with 8 bases fitting TRBD2. V shed 4 bases, J shed 0 bases, and the junction held 4 bases outside the gene matches. This CDR3 has 16 amino acids. Germline lookup yields CDR1 KGHDR and CDR2 SFDVKD. The CDR3 bases are TGTGCCACCAGTGAGCAGGCGGGGGGAGCCAAAAACATTCAGTACTTC. Residues: CATSEQAGGAKNIQYF.

This chain links TRBV27 with TRBJ1-5, with D uncertain. The length of the CDR3 is 15 residues. Germline V gives CDR1 MNHEY, CDR2 SMNVEV (reference sequence). V lost 6 bases and J 4 bases, leaving 16 bases between the germline ends. The DNA for the CDR3 is TGTGCCAGCAGGTCAGTTGGAGGGTTTAATCAGCCCCAGCATTTT. The encoded protein is CASRSVGGFNQPQHF.

The chain employs TRBV5-6 and TRBJ1-5; weak D call: TRBD1 (6 bases). The V end was cut by 2 bases, the J end by 4 bases, with 7 bases between. Germline V lookup: CDR1 SGHDT, CDR2 YYEEEE. The CDR3 is made up of 13 amino acids. CDR3 protein: CASSLRGNQPQHF. CDR3 DNA: TGTGCCAGCAGCTTAAGGGGGAATCAGCCCCAGCATTTT.

The CDR3 here is CASSLVGREGAEAFF. Written as DNA, the CDR3 is TGCGCCAGCAGCTTGGTTGGGCGGGAGGGGGCTGAAGCTTTCTTT. The genes are TRBV5-1 and TRBJ1-1, with TRBD1 as a possible D gene (6 bases). The ends were cut back, 0 bases at V and 6 bases at J, with 15 bases in the middle. The CDR3 runs 15 residues. Germline V gene sequence: CDR1 SGHRS, CDR2 YFSETQ. The variable domain in full, with the rest retrieved from reference TRBV5-1 and TRBJ1-1, is KAGVTQTPRYLIKTRGQQVTLSCSPISGHRSVSWYQQTPGQGLQFLFEYFSETQRNKGNFPGRFSGRQFSNSRSEMNVSTLELGDSALYLCASSLVGREGAEAFFGQGTRLTVV.

The V and J genes are TRBV5-1 and TRBJ2-1; possibly TRBD2 for D (5 bases). V lost 5 bases, J lost 10 bases, and 10 bases lay in between. This CDR3 region has 11 residues. CDR1 and CDR2 from the germline V gene are SGHRS and YFSETQ. The CDR3 sequence: CASRIAIEQFF. The DNA of the CDR3 is TGCGCCAGCAGAATAGCGATAGAGCAGTTCTTC.

A single count supports this clone. This chain links TRBV18 with TRBJ1-1; 11 bases fit TRBD1. This CDR3 region has 16 residues. CDR1 is KGHSH and CDR2 is LQKENI in the germline V gene. Losses at the gene ends were 1 base for V and 3 bases for J; bases not matched to a gene: 4. Here the CDR3 reads CASSPRSGQGDTEAFF. In DNA form, the CDR3 reads TGTGCCAGCTCACCACGGTCGGGACAGGGGGACACTGAAGCTTTCTTT.